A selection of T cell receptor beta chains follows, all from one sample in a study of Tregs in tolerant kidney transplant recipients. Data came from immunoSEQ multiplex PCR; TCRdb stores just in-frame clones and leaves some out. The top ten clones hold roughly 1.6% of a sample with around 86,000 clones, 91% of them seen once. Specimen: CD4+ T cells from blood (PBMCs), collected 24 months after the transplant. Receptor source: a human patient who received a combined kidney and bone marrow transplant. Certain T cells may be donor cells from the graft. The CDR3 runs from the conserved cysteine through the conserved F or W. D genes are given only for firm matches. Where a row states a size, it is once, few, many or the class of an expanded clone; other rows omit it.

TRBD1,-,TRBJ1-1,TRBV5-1,TGCGCCAGCAGCTTATCCGGGACAGTTAACACTGAAGCTTTCTTT,CASSLSGTVNTEAFF
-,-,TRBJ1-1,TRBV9,TGTGCCAGCAGCGTAGGCGACAGCTCGAACACTGAAGCTTTCTTT,CASSVGDSSNTEAFF
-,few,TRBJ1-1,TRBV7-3,TGTGCCAGCAGCTTAGGGAGGGAAGATGAAGCTTTCTTT,CASSLGREDEAFF
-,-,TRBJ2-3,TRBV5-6,TGTGCCAGCAGGAAAAACAGGGCCTTCACAGATACGCAGTATTTT,CASRKNRAFTDTQYF
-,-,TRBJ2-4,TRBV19,TGTGCCAGTACCTCCCTGGGCAGGGATCGGACCAAAAACATTCAGTACTTC,CASTSLGRDRTKNIQYF
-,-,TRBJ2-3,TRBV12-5,TGTGCTAGTGGTTTGGTGGTCGACAGGACTAGCACAGATACGCAGTATTTT,CASGLVVDRTSTDTQYF
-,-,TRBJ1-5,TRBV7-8,TGTGCCAGCAGCGGGAGACAGGACAATAGCAATCAGCCCCAGCATTTT,CASSGRQDNSNQPQHF
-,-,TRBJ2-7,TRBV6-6,TGTGCCAGTCCTAAGGAGGCCTACGAGCAGTACTTC,CASPKEAYEQYF
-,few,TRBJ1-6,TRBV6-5,TGTGCCAGTCGAACTAGGGGGACACCCCTCCACTTT,CASRTRGTPLHF
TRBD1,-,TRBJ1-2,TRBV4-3,TGCGCCAGCAGCACCCGGACAGGGGGCTCCTATGGCTACACCTTC,CASSTRTGGSYGYTF
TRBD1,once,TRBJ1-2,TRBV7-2,TGTGCCAGCAGCTTATGGGACAGGAGCAACTATGGCTACACCTTC,CASSLWDRSNYGYTF
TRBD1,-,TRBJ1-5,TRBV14,TGTGCCAGCAGCCTGGACAGGGCTAATCAGCCCCAGCATTTT,CASSLDRANQPQHF
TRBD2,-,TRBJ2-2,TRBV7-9,TGTGCCAGCAGCACGGGGACTAGCGGGAACACCGGGGAGCTGTTTTTT,CASSTGTSGNTGELFF
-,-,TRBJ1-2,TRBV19,TGTGCCAGTAGTATAGACAGGTCCATCAGCTATGGCTACACCTTC,CASSIDRSISYGYTF
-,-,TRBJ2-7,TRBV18,TGTGCCAGCTCACCCCCCCAGCGGGCAGGGATAAGCTCCTACGAGCAGTACTTC,CASSPPQRAGISSYEQYF
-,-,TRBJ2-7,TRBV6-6,TGTGCCAGCAGTTACTGGGGCGGATCCTACGAGCAGTACTTC,CASSYWGGSYEQYF
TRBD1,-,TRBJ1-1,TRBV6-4,TGTGCCAGCAGTGAAGTCAGGGGGACTGAAGCTTTCTTT,CASSEVRGTEAFF
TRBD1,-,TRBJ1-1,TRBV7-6,TGTGCCAGCAGCATAACAGGGGACACTGAAGCTTTCTTT,CASSITGDTEAFF
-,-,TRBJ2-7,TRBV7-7,TGTGCCAGTGAGGAGCCCGCTTCCTACGAGCAGTACTTC,CASEEPASYEQYF
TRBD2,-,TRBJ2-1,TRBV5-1,TGCGCCAGCAGCTTGGATGGTAGCGGGGGGGCCTACAATGAGCAGTTCTTC,CASSLDGSGGAYNEQFF
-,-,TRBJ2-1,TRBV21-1,TGTGCCAGCAACCTACCGGCGGGACTAGCGGGAACCCCCTCCTACAATGAGCAGTTCTTC,CASNLPAGLAGTPSYNEQFF
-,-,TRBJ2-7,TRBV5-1,TGCGCCAGCAGCTTGTCCGACAGTAAGGGCGAGCAGTACTTC,CASSLSDSKGEQYF
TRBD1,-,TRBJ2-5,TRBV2,TGTGCCAGCAGTTTACAGGGGGTTGAAGAGACCCAGTACTTC,CASSLQGVEETQYF
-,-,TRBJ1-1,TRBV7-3,TGTGCCAGCAGCTCGAGTGGGAACACTGAAGCTTTCTTT,CASSSSGNTEAFF
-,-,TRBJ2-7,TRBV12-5,TGTGCTAGTGGTTTGGTCGACGGGTCTTACGAGCAGTACTTC,CASGLVDGSYEQYF
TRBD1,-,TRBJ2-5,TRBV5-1,TGCGCCAGCAGCTTGGCCGGGGGGACAGGGGGACGTGAAGAGACCCAGTACTTC,CASSLAGGTGGREETQYF
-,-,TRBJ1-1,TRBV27,TGTGCCAGCAGTCCCCCTGGACTCAGAGGCACTGAAGCTTTCTTT,CASSPPGLRGTEAFF
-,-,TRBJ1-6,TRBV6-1,TGTGCCAGCAGTGGGACTTATTCACCCCTCCACTTT,CASSGTYSPLHF
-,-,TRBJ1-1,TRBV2,TGTGCCAGCAGGTCCCGGGGAATGGACACTGAAGCTTTCTTT,CASRSRGMDTEAFF
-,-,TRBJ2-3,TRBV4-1,TGCGCCAGCAGCCAACCGGGACAACGCACAGATACGCAGTATTTT,CASSQPGQRTDTQYF
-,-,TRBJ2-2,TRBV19,TGTGCCAGTAGTACCCCTTGGGGGGTCGAGTCTAAATTCAACGGGGAGCTGTTTTTT,CASSTPWGVESKFNGELFF
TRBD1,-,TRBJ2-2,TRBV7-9,TGTGCCAGCAGCTACCCTGGACAGGGAGGCGGGGAGCTGTTTTTT,CASSYPGQGGGELFF
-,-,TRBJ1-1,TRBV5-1,TGCGCCAGCAGCAGGGAGCGGAACACTGAAGCTTTCTTT,CASSRERNTEAFF
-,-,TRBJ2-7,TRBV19,TGTGCCAGTAGTATAGATCGAAGCGGCTACGAGCAGTACTTC,CASSIDRSGYEQYF
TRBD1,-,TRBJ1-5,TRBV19,TGTGCCAGTAGGGCCTCGACAGGGGGACAATATCAGCCCCAGCATTTT,CASRASTGGQYQPQHF
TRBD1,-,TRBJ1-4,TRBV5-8,TGTGCCAGCAGCTTTTATACAGGGGGGAATGAAAAACTGTTTTTT,CASSFYTGGNEKLFF
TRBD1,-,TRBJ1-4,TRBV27,TGTGCCAGCACCAACCGGGACAGGGGGGAAAAACTGTTTTTT,CASTNRDRGEKLFF
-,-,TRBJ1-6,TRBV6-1,TGTGCCAGCAGGAGGAGACGGGAGCAGTATTCACCCCTCCACTTT,CASRRRREQYSPLHF
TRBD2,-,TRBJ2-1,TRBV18,TGTGCCAGCTCACCCGGACTAGCGGGGAACAATGAGCAGTTCTTC,CASSPGLAGNNEQFF
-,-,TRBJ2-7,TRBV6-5,TGTGCCAGCAGTTACGGGGCTACCTACGAGCAGTACTTC,CASSYGATYEQYF
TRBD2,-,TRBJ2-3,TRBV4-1,TGCGCCAGCAGTCGTATCTACACTAGCGACGGGGATACGCAGTATTTT,CASSRIYTSDGDTQYF
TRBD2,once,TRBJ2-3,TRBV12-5,TGTGCTAGTGATAGACTAGCGGGACCGCCAGATACGCAGTATTTT,CASDRLAGPPDTQYF
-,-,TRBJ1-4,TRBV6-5,TGTGCCAGCAGTTTGACATTTGCAACTAATGAAAAACTGTTTTTT,CASSLTFATNEKLFF
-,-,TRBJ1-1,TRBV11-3,TGTGCCAGCACTCCAACATTCGTTACTGAAGCTTTCTTT,CASTPTFVTEAFF
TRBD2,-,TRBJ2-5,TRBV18,TGTGCCAGCTCACCGGTGGCGGGAGATGAGACCCAGTACTTC,CASSPVAGDETQYF
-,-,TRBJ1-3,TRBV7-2,TGTGCCAGCAGCTTTTACAGGGTTGAGGCTGGAAACACCATATATTTT,CASSFYRVEAGNTIYF
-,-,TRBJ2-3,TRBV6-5,TGTGCCAGCAGTCCAATTCCGACAGAATTCAGAACGCAGTATTTT,CASSPIPTEFRTQYF
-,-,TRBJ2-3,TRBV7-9,TGTGCCAGCAGCCTTCGCACAGATACGCAGTATTTT,CASSLRTDTQYF
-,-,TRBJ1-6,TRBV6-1,TGTGCCAGCGGCAGGACAGCACCCCTCCACTTT,CASGRTAPLHF
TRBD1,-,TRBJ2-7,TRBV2,TGTGCCAGCAGTGAAGGAGGGGGCGACTCCTACGAGCAGTACTTC,CASSEGGGDSYEQYF
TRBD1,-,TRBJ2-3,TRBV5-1,TGCGCCAGCAGCTCGGGACAGGGGGGCACAGATACGCAGTATTTT,CASSSGQGGTDTQYF
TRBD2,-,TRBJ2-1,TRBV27,TGTGCCAGCGCCGGGGGAAGGAGGGACACCGGGGGGGGCGAGCAGTTCTTC,CASAGGRRDTGGGEQFF
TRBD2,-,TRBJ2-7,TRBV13,TGTGCCAGCATCCCCCTGACTAGCGGGGCCCTGGGGGAGCAGTACTTC,CASIPLTSGALGEQYF